This T cell receptor beta chain was identified during a study of cytomegalovirus exposure and HLA in healthy donors. Across the study: Both the 100 to 150 validation repertoires and the approximately 640 first-cohort repertoires used the same platform, as reported by a later analysis.

This clone has only one observation. Its antigen is still unknown. The germline V gene has CDR1 MNHEY and CDR2 SMNVEV (reference sequence). The V end lost 5 bases, the J end lost 1 base, and 13 bases lay between the germline ends. This CDR3 is 15 amino acids long. Broader study findings: There were some 150 TCR beta chains listed as cytomegalovirus-associated. Most TCR sequences were seen very rarely across donors, but some public TCRs occurred in many.

Using immunoSEQ multiplex PCR, the repertoire was profiled, and TCRdb retains in-frame clones only, with some absent. The sample has about 40,000 clones, 90% to 95% seen once. V gene TRBV27 combines with J gene TRBJ2-3, with D possibly being TRBD1 (6 bases). The sequence was obtained from a woman aged 18-29 years in good health and CMV-seronegative. Sequenced sample: PBMCs. The CDR3 DNA reads TGTGCCAGCAGTGTGTCGGCAGGGGGCACAGATACGCAGTATTTT. Protein product: CASSVSAGGTDTQYF.